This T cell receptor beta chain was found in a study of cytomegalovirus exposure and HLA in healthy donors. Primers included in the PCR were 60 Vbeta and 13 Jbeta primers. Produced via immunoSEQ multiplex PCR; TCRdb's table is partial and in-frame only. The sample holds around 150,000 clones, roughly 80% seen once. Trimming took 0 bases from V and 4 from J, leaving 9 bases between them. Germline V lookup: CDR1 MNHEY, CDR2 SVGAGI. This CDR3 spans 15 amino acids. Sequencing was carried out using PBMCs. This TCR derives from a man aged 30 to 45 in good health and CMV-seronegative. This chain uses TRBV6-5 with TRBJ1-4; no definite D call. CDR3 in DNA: TGTGCCAGCAGTTACTCGCGGAACCTTAATGAAAAACTGTTTTTT. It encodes CASSYSRNLNEKLFF.